A single sample gave rise to the 27 T cell receptor beta chains below, sequenced in a study of T-cell reconstitution after alpha-beta-depleted transplantation in children. Unique molecular identifiers tagged the TCRbeta library. TCRdb fed the PCR reads into MiXCR, producing one record per CDR3 protein. The data contain 280,000 or so distinct CDR3 sequences, 11% of them singletons. The sequencing used peripheral blood, collected 180 days after TCRalphabeta/CD19-depleted stem cell transplant. These receptors were collected from a male patient under 10 years old who had a stem cell transplant for chronic granulomatous disease, so the T cells may come from the graft donor.

This clonotype was counted ten times or more. The chain combines TRBV9 with TRBJ2-1, with TRBD2 identical over 9 bases. The trim removed 4 bases at V and 6 bases at J, leaving 11 bases unmatched. This CDR3 is 16 amino acids long. The germline CDR1 and CDR2 sequences are SGDLS and YYNGEE. The CDR3 coding sequence is TGTGCCAGCAGCCCGGGGGTAGCGGGAGACCCCAATGAGCAGTTCTTC. Its translation is CASSPGVAGDPNEQFF.

This clonotype was picked up one time. This may be a read error, as it is one base from a much larger clone. This sequence joins TRBV27 and TRBJ1-1; D not certain. This CDR3 spans 17 amino acids. V lost 5 bases and J 4 bases, leaving 23 bases between the germline ends. CDR1 is MNHEY, CDR2 SMNVEV, per germline (reference sequence). Here the CDR3 reads CASSPFGRWASFTEAFF. Here the CDR3 DNA reads TGTGCCAGCAGTCCGTTTGGACGGTGGGCCTCGTTCACTGAAGCTTTCTTT.

This clonotype has a count of ten or more. V and J are TRBV6-5 and TRBJ2-3; D uncertain. V was clipped by 2 bases and J by 2 bases, with 20 bases between them. CDR1 and CDR2 from the germline V gene are MNHEY and SVGAGI. The CDR3 has 18 amino acids. CDR3 sequence (DNA): TGTGCCAGCAGTTACGGGGTCTCGGACCCGAGGCCCACAGATACGCAGTATTTT. This translates into CASSYGVSDPRPTDTQYF.

This clonotype appeared many times. The chain uses TRBV19 and TRBJ2-5; 7 positions match TRBD2. Germline CDR1 LNHDA, CDR2 SQIVND (reference sequence). V lost 3 bases to trimming and J lost 1 base; unmatched junction nucleotides: 11. This CDR3 comprises 17 residues. The CDR3 sequence: CASSITASGTIQETQYF. The DNA of the CDR3 is TGTGCCAGTAGTATCACAGCTAGCGGTACGATCCAAGAGACCCAGTACTTC.

This clonotype was counted ten times or more. This chain uses TRBV20-1 with TRBJ2-3; no reliable D call. Trimming removed 4 bases at V and 10 bases at J, with 18 bases between. CDR1 and CDR2 from the germline V gene are DFQATT and SNEGSKA (reference sequence). There are 13 residues in the CDR3. The CDR3 bases are TGCAGTGCTAAGGAACCTCCCGAGAAAGCGCAGTATTTT. Its translation: CSAKEPPEKAQYF.

This clonotype was picked up many times. The chain is built from TRBV7-3 and TRBJ2-1; maybe TRBD2 (6 bases). Trimming removed 5 bases from V and 6 bases from J, with 17 bases in between. The CDR3 extends over 15 amino acids. The V gene's germline CDR1 is SGHTA and CDR2 FQGTGA. CDR3 region: CASSPPGTEFNEQFF. The CDR3 coding sequence is TGTGCCAGCAGCCCTCCCGGGACTGAGTTCAATGAGCAGTTCTTC. The entire variable domain, with the rest obtained from reference TRBV7-3 and TRBJ2-1, is as follows: GAGVSQTPSNKVTEKGKYVELRCDPISGHTALYWYRQSLGQGPEFLIYFQGTGAADDSGLPNDRFFAVRPEGSVSTLKIQRTERGDSAVYLCASSPPGTEFNEQFFGPGTRLTVL.

J is TRBJ2-2 and V is TRBV18; 7 nucleotides line up with TRBD2. The germline CDR1 and CDR2 sequences are KGHSH and LQKENI. V trimming: 6 bases; J trimming: 3 bases; junction bases outside the gene matches: 7. This CDR3 contains 15 residues. In DNA form, the CDR3 reads TGTGCCAGCTCCCCGAGCCTAGCGGACACCGGGGAGCTGTTTTTT. It specifies CASSPSLADTGELFF.

This clonotype was seen at least ten times. V and J are TRBV20-1 and TRBJ2-7; D is possibly TRBD1 (6 bases). The CDR3 totals 11 residues. With 5 bases removed from V and 7 bases from J, the gap between germline ends came to 12 bases. Germline loops: CDR1 DFQATT, CDR2 SNEGSKA (reference sequence). This CDR3 reads CSAAGGKEQYF. The CDR3 DNA reads TGCAGTGCTGCTGGGGGCAAGGAGCAGTACTTC.

Regarding this clonotype: A much larger clone lies one base from this, so it may be a read error. The V call is TRBV20-1, the J call TRBJ1-6; 7 bases line up with TRBD1. The CDR3 has 14 amino acids. Per germline, CDR1 DFQATT and CDR2 SNEGSKA (reference sequence). Germline trimming cut 6 bases from V and 9 bases from J; bases unmatched to any gene: 11. CDR3 sequence reads: CSAPRQGFISPLHF. DNA of the CDR3: TGCAGTGCACCCCGACAGGGCTTTATTTCACCCCTCCACTTT.

This clonotype appeared many times. The chain employs TRBV11-2 and TRBJ2-3, with D perhaps matching TRBD2 (6 bases). The CDR3 contains 19 residues. Trimming cost V 2 bases and J 1 base, with 22 bases left between them. Germline CDR1 and CDR2: SGHAT and FQNNGV. The CDR3 spells CASSLFSVTAGRRTDTQYF. The CDR3, as DNA: TGTGCCAGCAGCTTATTTTCGGTCACGGCGGGGAGACGCACAGATACGCAGTATTTT.

This clonotype showed up just a few times. V usage is TRBV30 and J usage is TRBJ1-5; D call uncertain. There are 13 residues in the CDR3. With 3 bases removed from V and 4 bases from J, the gap between germline ends came to 10 bases. Per the germline V gene, CDR1 is GTSNPN and CDR2 is SVGIG (reference sequence). The CDR3, as DNA: TGTGCCTGGAGCGATACAGCGAATCAGCCCCAGCATTTT. Translating gives CAWSDTANQPQHF.

The rearrangement links TRBV6-5 to TRBJ2-1; unclear D gene. The V end lost 0 bases, the J end lost 0 bases, and 9 bases lay between the germline ends. Germline loops: CDR1 MNHEY, CDR2 SVGAGI. There are 16 residues in the CDR3. The CDR3 is CASSYSTQSSYNEQFF. In DNA, the CDR3 is TGTGCCAGCAGTTACTCGACACAAAGCTCCTACAATGAGCAGTTCTTC.

This clonotype was picked up many times. V is TRBV7-3 and J is TRBJ2-1; D unresolved. Deletions cut 8 bases from V and 0 bases from J, with 17 bases between. Germline V gene lookup returns CDR1 SGHTA and CDR2 FQGTGA. The CDR3 has 16 amino acids. The CDR3 sequence: CASGKVAESSYNEQFF. CDR3 nucleotide sequence: TGTGCCAGCGGCAAAGTGGCGGAAAGCTCCTACAATGAGCAGTTCTTC.

Ten or more counts support this clonotype. CDR3 nucleotide sequence: TGCAGTGCTAGAGATCTAGTGGTGGGTGGAGAGACCCAGTACTTC. Its protein is CSARDLVVGGETQYF. The chain carries TRBV20-1 and TRBJ2-5; D gene uncertain. The CDR3 consists of 15 residues. CDR1 is DFQATT, CDR2 SNEGSKA, per germline (reference sequence). The V gene lost 0 bases and the J gene lost 4 bases, with 15 bases spanning the gap.

The chain is built from TRBV12-5 and TRBJ2-2; D is unresolved. CDR3 length: 13 residues. Trimming shortened V by 5 bases and J by 6 bases, and 10 bases separated the two germline ends. The V gene's germline CDR1 is LGHNT and CDR2 FRNRAP. Here the CDR3 DNA reads TGTGCTAGTGGTAGCGACATGCCCGGGGAGCTGTTTTTT. Amino acids: CASGSDMPGELFF.

This clonotype was counted ten times or more. The V and J genes are TRBV28 and TRBJ2-1; TRBD2 aligns across 8 bases. Germline assignment: CDR1 MDHEN and CDR2 SYDVKM. The CDR3 is 14 amino acids. The V segment lost 8 bases and the J segment 7 bases; nucleotides outside the gene matches: 10. The CDR3 DNA sequence: TGTGCCAGCCGTCCCAGCGGGGGCCTGAATGAGCAGTTCTTC. This encodes CASRPSGGLNEQFF.

This clonotype was counted at least ten times. The gene calls are TRBV10-3 and TRBJ1-3; D gene uncertain. The germline gives CDR1 ENHRY, CDR2 SYGVKD. This CDR3 spans 14 amino acids. The V end lost 5 bases, the J end lost 0 bases, and 8 bases lay between the germline ends. The CDR3 DNA is TGTGCCATCAGTCGAGACGTCTCTGGAAACACCATATATTTT. Its protein product is CAISRDVSGNTIYF.

This clonotype was observed many times. V is TRBV20-1 and J is TRBJ1-3; D is ambiguous. The CDR3 length is 12 residues. V was shortened by 3 bases and J by 8 bases, with 11 bases between the two germline ends. Germline CDR1 reads DFQATT; CDR2 reads SNEGSKA (reference sequence). CDR3 region: CSARDLVDTIYF. The CDR3 DNA reads as TGCAGTGCTAGGGACCTAGTGGACACCATATATTTT.

The gene calls are TRBV11-1 and TRBJ2-1, with TRBD2 identical over 13 bases. V shed 8 bases and J 5 bases; nucleotides not matched to a gene: 15. CDR3 size: 18 residues. Germline CDR1 and CDR2: SGHAT and FQDESV (reference sequence). The CDR3 protein is CASHLEAKGLAGNNEQFF. The CDR3 coding sequence is TGTGCCAGCCACCTAGAGGCCAAGGGACTAGCGGGGAACAATGAGCAGTTCTTC. The full variable domain, with the rest looked up from reference TRBV11-1 and TRBJ2-1, is EAEVAQSPRYKITEKSQAVAFWCDPISGHATLYWYRQILGQGPELLVQFQDESVVDDSQLPKDRFSAERLKGVDSTLKIQPAELGDSAMYLCASHLEAKGLAGNNEQFFGPGTRLTVL.

This clonotype has a count of ten or more. The V gene is TRBV7-9, the J gene TRBJ2-3, with TRBD2 as a possible D gene (5 bases). CDR3 length: 13 residues. From germline, CDR1 is SEHNR and CDR2 FQNEAQ (reference sequence). Deletions cut 6 bases from V and 6 bases from J, with 13 bases between. This CDR3 is CASSSHGMDTQYF. The CDR3 DNA sequence: TGTGCCAGCAGTTCCCACGGGATGGATACGCAGTATTTT.

The sample holds one count of this clonotype. The chain carries TRBV7-2 and TRBJ2-7; unclear D gene. This CDR3 spans 15 amino acids. Trimming pared 5 bases from V and 1 base from J, leaving 15 bases between. The germline V gene has CDR1 SGHTA and CDR2 FQGNSA. In nucleotides, the CDR3 is TGTGCCAGCAGCCCTAACGGGCAAAGGTCCTACGAGCAGTACTTC. Protein product: CASSPNGQRSYEQYF. Full variable domain (outside the CDR3, taken from reference TRBV7-2 and TRBJ2-7): GAGVSQSPSNKVTEKGKDVELRCDPISGHTALYWYRQSLGQGLEFLIYFQGNSAPDKSGLPSDRFSAERTGGSVSTLTIQRTQQEDSAVYLCASSPNGQRSYEQYFGPGTRLTVT.

For the CDR3, the DNA is TGTGCCAGCCCTCCAGAGGGACTAGCGGGTGGCGAGCAGTTCTTC. Translated: CASPPEGLAGGEQFF. The rearrangement joins TRBV18 to TRBJ2-1; 12 bases agree with TRBD2. The CDR3 is made up of 15 amino acids. Trimming took 8 bases from V and 10 from J; bases not matched to a gene: 12. Germline V gives CDR1 KGHSH, CDR2 LQKENI.

This clonotype was picked up many times. This rearrangement joins TRBV9 to TRBJ2-3; D remains ambiguous. Germline V gene data show CDR1 as SGDLS and CDR2 as YYNGEE. V dropped 0 bases and J dropped 3 bases, with 8 bases sitting between them. CDR3 length: 14 residues. The CDR3 region is CASSVGYLTDTQYF. CDR3 in DNA: TGTGCCAGCAGCGTAGGTTACCTGACAGATACGCAGTATTTT.

Ten or more counts support this clonotype. This sequence joins TRBV20-1 and TRBJ2-7; 13 nucleotides match TRBD2. J lost 3 bases, V lost 0 bases, and 5 bases had no gene match. Germline V gene lookup returns CDR1 DFQATT and CDR2 SNEGSKA (reference sequence). The CDR3 loop spans 16 amino acids. As DNA, the CDR3 is TGCAGTGCTAGAGACCTGACTAGCGGGGGGATCTACGAGCAGTACTTC. It encodes CSARDLTSGGIYEQYF.

As to this clonotype: This could be a read error, since a much larger clone is one nucleotide away. CDR3 sequence (DNA): TGTGCCAGCAGCTTAGGGGGAGGGCTAGGCTACGAGCAGTACTTC. Protein sequence: CASSLGGGLGYEQYF. The rearrangement links TRBV7-8 to TRBJ2-7; 7 bases match TRBD2. In germline, CDR1 is SGHVS, CDR2 FQNEAQ. The V and J ends lost 1 base and 3 bases, in that order; junction bases with no gene match: 6. The CDR3 consists of 15 residues.

This clonotype was picked up many times. V is TRBV5-1 and J is TRBJ2-7; 9 bases are shared with TRBD1. V dropped 4 bases and J dropped 2; count of bases not matched to a gene: 7. CDR3 length: 15 amino acids. CDR1 is SGHRS, CDR2 YFSETQ, per germline. This chain's CDR3 is CASSQRGQGTYEQYF. The DNA of the CDR3 is TGCGCCAGCAGCCAGCGGGGACAGGGTACCTACGAGCAGTACTTC.

This clonotype was seen ten or more times. V and J are TRBV20-1 and TRBJ2-5; 14 bases align to TRBD2. CDR3 length: 18 amino acids. With V trimmed by 3 bases and J by 5 bases, 14 bases remained unmatched. Germline V CDR1 and CDR2: DFQATT, SNEGSKA (reference sequence). In nucleotides, the CDR3 is TGCAGTGCTAGTTTGAGACTAGCGGGAGGGCCGGTCCCCGAGACCCAGTACTTC. It is translated as CSASLRLAGGPVPETQYF.